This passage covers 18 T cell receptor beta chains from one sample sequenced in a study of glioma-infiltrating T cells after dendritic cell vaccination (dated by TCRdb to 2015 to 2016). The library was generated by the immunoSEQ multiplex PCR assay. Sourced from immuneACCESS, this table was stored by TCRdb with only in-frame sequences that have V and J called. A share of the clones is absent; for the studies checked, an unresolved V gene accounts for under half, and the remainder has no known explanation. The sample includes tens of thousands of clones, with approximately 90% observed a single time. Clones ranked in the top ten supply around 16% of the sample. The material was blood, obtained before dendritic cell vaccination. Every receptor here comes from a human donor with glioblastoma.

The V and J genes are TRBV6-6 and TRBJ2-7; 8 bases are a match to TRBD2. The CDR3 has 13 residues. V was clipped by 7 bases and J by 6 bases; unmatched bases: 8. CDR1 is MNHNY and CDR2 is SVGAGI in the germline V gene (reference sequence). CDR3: CASNGLATFEQYF. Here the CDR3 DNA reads TGTGCCAGCAACGGACTAGCAACGTTCGAGCAGTACTTC.

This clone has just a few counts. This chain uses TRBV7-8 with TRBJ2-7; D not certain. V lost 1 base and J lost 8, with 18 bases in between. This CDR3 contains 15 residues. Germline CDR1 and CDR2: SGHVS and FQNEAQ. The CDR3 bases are TGTGCCAGCAGCTTAGATGGCTCTGTACGTAACAAGCAGTACTTC. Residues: CASSLDGSVRNKQYF. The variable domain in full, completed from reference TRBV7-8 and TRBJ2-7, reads GAGVSQSPRYKVAKRGQDVALRCDPISGHVSLFWYQQALGQGPEFLTYFQNEAQLDKSGLPSDRFFAERPEGSVSTLKIQRTQQEDSAVYLCASSLDGSVRNKQYFGPGTRLTVT.

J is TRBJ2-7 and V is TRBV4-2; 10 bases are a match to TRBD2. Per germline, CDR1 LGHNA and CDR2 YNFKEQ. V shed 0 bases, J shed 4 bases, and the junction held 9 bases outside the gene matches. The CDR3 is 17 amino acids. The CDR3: CASSQEVATSGNYEQYF. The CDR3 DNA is TGTGCCAGCAGCCAAGAAGTCGCCACTAGCGGGAATTACGAGCAGTACTTC.

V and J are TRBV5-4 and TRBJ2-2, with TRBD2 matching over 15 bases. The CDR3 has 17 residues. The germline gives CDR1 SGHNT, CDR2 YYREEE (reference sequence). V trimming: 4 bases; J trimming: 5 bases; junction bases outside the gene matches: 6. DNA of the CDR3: TGTGCCAGCAGCAGGACTAGCGGGAGGGCGTTGACCGGGGAGCTGTTTTTT. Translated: CASSRTSGRALTGELFF.

Here the CDR3 DNA reads TGTGCCAGCAGCGTAGCCCCGTTACTAGCGGGGACTAACAATGAGCAGTTCTTC. This gives the protein CASSVAPLLAGTNNEQFF. The chain couples TRBV9 to TRBJ2-1; 10 positions agree with TRBD2. The germline gives CDR1 SGDLS, CDR2 YYNGEE. The CDR3 is 18 amino acids. The V gene end was trimmed by 0 bases and the J gene end by 5 bases; junction bases not matched to a gene: 11.

In DNA, the CDR3 is TGTGCCAGTAGTATAGCAGGGGAGAGCAATCAGCCCCAGCATTTT. It is translated as CASSIAGESNQPQHF. The V gene is TRBV19, the J gene TRBJ1-5; a possible D gene is TRBD1 (6 bases). Germline lookup yields CDR1 LNHDA and CDR2 SQIVND (reference sequence). The CDR3 extends over 15 amino acids. Trimming stripped 1 base from V and 1 base from J, with 8 bases between.

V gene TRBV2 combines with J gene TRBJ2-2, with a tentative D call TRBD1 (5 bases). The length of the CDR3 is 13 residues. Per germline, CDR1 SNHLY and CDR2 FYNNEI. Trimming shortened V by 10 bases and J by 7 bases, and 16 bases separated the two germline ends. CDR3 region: CATTPWGGGELFF. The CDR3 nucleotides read TGTGCCACTACCCCGTGGGGCGGCGGGGAGCTGTTTTTT.

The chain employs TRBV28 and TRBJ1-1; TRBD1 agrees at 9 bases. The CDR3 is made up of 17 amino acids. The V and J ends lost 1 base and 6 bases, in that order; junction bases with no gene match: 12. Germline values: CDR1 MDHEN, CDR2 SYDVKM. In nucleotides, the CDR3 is TGTGCCAGCAGTTTATTCGTCCCGGGACAGGGTAGGCCTGAAGCTTTCTTT. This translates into CASSLFVPGQGRPEAFF. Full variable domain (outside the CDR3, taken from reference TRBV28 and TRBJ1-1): DVKVTQSSRYLVKRTGEKVFLECVQDMDHENMFWYRQDPGLGLRLIYFSYDVKMKEKGDIPEGYSVSREKKERFSLILESASTNQTSMYLCASSLFVPGQGRPEAFFGQGTRLTVV.

The CDR3, as DNA: TGTGCCAGTAATAGGAGGAGGGACACTGAAGCTTTCTTT. Translating it yields CASNRRRDTEAFF. The chain carries TRBV19 and TRBJ1-1, with D unresolved. The CDR3 is 13 amino acids. CDR1 is LNHDA and CDR2 is SQIVND in the germline V gene (reference sequence). Deletions cut 7 bases from V and 3 bases from J, with 12 bases between.

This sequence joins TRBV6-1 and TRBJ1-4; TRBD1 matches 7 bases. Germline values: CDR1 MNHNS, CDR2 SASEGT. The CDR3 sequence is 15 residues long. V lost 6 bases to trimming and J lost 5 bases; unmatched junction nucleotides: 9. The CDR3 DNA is TGTGCCAGCAGATCTACAGGGGATCCCAATGAAAAACTGTTTTTT. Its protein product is CASRSTGDPNEKLFF.

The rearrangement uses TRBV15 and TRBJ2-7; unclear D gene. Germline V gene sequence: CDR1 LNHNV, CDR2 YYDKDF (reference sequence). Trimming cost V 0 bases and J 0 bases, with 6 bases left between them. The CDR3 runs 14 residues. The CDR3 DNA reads TGTGCCACCAGCAGAGAACTGAGCTCCTACGAGCAGTACTTC. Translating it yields CATSRELSSYEQYF.

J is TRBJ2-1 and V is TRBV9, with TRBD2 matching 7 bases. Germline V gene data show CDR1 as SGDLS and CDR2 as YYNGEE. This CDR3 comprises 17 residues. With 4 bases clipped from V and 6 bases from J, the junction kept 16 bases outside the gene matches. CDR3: CASSSKLGASGVNEQFF. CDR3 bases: TGTGCCAGCAGCTCGAAGCTTGGGGCTAGCGGAGTCAATGAGCAGTTCTTC.

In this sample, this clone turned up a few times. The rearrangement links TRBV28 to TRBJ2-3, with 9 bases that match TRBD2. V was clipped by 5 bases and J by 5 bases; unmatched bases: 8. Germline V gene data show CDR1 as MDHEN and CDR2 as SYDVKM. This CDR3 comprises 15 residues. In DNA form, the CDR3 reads TGTGCCAGCAGTCTCTTAGCGGGAGTGGAAGATACGCAGTATTTT. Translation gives CASSLLAGVEDTQYF.

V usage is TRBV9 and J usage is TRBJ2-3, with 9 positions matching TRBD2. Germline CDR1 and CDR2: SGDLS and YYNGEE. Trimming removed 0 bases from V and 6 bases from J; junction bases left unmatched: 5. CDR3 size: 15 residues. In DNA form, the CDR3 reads TGTGCCAGCAGCGTAGGCGGGAGGGCCCCCGATACGCAGTATTTT. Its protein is CASSVGGRAPDTQYF.

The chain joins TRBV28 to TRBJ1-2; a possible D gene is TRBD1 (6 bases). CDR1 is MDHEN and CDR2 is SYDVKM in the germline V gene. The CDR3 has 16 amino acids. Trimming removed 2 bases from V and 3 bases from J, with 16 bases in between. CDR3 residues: CASSLGWTDGYYGYTF. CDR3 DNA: TGTGCCAGCAGTTTAGGCTGGACAGACGGGTACTATGGCTACACCTTC.

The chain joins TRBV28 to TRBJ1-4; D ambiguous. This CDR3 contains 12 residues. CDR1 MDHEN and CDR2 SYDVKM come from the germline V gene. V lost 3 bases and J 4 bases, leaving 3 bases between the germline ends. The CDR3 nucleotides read TGTGCCAGCAGTTTTAGTAATGAAAAACTGTTTTTT. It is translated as CASSFSNEKLFF.

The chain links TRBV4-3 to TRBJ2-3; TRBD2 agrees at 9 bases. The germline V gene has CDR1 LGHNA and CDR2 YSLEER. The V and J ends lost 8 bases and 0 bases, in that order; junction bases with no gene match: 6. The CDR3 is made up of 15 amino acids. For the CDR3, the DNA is TGCGCCAGCCGTCAGGGACTAGCAAGCACAGATACGCAGTATTTT. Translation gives CASRQGLASTDTQYF.

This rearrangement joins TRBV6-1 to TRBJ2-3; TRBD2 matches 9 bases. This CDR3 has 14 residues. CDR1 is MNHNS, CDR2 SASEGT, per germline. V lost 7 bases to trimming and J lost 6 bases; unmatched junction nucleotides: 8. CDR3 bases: TGTGCCAGCATACGCGGGAGGGCGGTGGATACGCAGTATTTT. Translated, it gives CASIRGRAVDTQYF.